This paragraph reports one TCR beta chain. In the original processing: Amplification from reference gene primers served as the basis for estimated nucleated cell counts. Only in-frame clones appear in the TCRdb table, and some are missing; sequencing was by immunoSEQ multiplex PCR. That table is the source of V, J and clone size, and D and trimming were worked out from the DNA. Counted here are 450,000 to 500,000 clones, 80% to 90% occurring once; the ten biggest clones make up roughly 3.1%. This entry belongs to a study of blood T cell repertoires in COVID-19. Study context: Spain, Italy and the United States supplied samples that represented acute and convalescent COVID-19.

Trimming removed 4 bases at V and 8 bases at J, with 9 bases between. This CDR3 is 12 amino acids long. CDR1 and CDR2 (germline): SGDLS, YYNGEE. Input material: peripheral blood. The chain recombines TRBV9 with TRBJ2-2; D might be TRBD2 (5 bases). The sequence came from a human donor in a cohort sampled during active COVID-19. The CDR3 here is CASSKEAGELFF. CDR3 sequence (DNA): TGTGCCAGCAGCAAGGAGGCGGGGGAGCTGTTTTTT.